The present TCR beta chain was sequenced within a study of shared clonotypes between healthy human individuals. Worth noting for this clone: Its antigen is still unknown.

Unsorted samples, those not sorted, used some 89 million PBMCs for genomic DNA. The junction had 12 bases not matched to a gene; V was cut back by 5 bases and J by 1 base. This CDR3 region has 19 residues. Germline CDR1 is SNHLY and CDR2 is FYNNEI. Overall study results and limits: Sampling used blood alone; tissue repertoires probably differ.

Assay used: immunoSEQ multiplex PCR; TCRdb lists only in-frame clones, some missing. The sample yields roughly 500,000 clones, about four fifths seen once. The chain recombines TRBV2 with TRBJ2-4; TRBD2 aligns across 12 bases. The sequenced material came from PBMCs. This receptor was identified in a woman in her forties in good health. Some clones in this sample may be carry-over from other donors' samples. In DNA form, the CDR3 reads TGTGCCAGCAGTTCCCGGACTAGCGGGATTGAGGAGGCCAAAAACATTCAGTACTTC. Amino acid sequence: CASSSRTSGIEEAKNIQYF.